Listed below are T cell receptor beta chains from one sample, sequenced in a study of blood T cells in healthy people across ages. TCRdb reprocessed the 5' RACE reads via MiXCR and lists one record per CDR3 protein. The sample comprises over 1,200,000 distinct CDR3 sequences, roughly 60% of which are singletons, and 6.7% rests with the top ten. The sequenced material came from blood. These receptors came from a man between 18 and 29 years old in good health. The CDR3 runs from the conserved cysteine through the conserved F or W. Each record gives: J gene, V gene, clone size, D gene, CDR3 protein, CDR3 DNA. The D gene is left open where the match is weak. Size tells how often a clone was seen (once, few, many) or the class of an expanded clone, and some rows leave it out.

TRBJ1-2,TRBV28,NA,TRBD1,CASRTTGNYGYTF,TGTGCCAGCAGAACGACAGGGAACTATGGCTACACCTTC
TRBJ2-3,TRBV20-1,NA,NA,CSARVSFSSTDTQYF,TGCAGTGCTAGAGTGTCCTTTTCTAGCACAGATACGCAGTATTTT
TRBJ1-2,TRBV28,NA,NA,CASSVLQGGGYTF,TGTGCCAGCAGCGTCCTCCAGGGCGGCGGCTACACCTTC
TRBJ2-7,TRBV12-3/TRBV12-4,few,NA,CASMGVDEQYF,TGTGCCAGCATGGGGGTTGACGAGCAGTACTTC
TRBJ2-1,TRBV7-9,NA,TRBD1,CASSPRTGVEQFF,TGTGCCAGCAGCCCCCGTACAGGGGTCGAGCAGTTCTTC
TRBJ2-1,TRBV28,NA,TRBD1,CASSSPTGVTYNEQFF,TGTGCCAGCAGCTCCCCGACAGGGGTTACCTACAATGAGCAGTTCTTC
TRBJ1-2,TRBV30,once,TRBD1,CAGTADGYTF,TGTGCCGGGACAGCGGATGGCTACACCTTC
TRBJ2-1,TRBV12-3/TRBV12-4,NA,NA,CASSPEGDYLYNEQFF,TGTGCCAGCAGTCCAGAGGGGGACTACCTCTACAATGAGCAGTTCTTC
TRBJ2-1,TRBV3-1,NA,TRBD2,CASSQGTSATYNEQFF,TGTGCCAGCAGCCAGGGGACTAGCGCTACTTACAATGAGCAGTTCTTC
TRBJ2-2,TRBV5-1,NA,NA,CASSSNGIAGELFF,TGCGCCAGCAGCTCTAACGGTATCGCCGGGGAGCTGTTTTTT
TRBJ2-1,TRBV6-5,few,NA,CASRSLAGSYNEQFF,TGTGCCAGCAGGTCTCTAGCAGGCTCCTACAATGAGCAGTTCTTC
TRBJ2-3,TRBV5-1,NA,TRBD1,CASSARDRRSTDTQYF,TGCGCCAGCAGCGCCCGGGACAGAAGGTCGACAGATACGCAGTATTTT
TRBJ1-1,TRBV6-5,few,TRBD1,CASSTGGEAFF,TGTGCCAGCAGCACAGGGGGTGAAGCTTTCTTT
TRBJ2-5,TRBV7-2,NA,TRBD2,CASSPGLTQETQYF,TGTGCCAGCAGCCCGGGACTAACACAAGAGACCCAGTACTTC
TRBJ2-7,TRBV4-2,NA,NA,CASSQESDSFYEQNF,TGTGCCAGCAGCCAAGAGTCTGACAGCTTCTACGAGCAGAACTTC
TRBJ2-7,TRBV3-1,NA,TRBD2,CASSQDGSGSAYEQYF,TGTGCCAGCAGCCAAGACGGGAGCGGGAGCGCTTACGAGCAGTACTTC
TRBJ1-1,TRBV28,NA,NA,CASSWGLGMNTEAFF,TGTGCCAGCAGTTGGGGGCTCGGGATGAACACTGAAGCTTTCTTT
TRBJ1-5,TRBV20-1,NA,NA,CSAREEWDQPQHF,TGCAGTGCTAGAGAAGAATGGGATCAGCCCCAGCATTTT
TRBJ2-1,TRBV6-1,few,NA,CASSTPWEQFF,TGTGCCAGCAGTACCCCATGGGAGCAGTTCTTC
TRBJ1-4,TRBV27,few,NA,CASSVFTGNEKLFF,TGTGCCAGCAGTGTGTTTACAGGGAATGAAAAACTGTTTTTT
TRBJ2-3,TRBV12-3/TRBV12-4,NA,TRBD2,CASSLASGRVGTDTQYF,TGTGCCAGCAGTTTAGCTAGCGGGAGGGTCGGCACAGATACGCAGTATTTT
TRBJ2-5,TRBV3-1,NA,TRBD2,CASRRGSGTGSSETQYF,TGTGCCAGCAGAAGAGGGAGCGGGACGGGGAGTTCAGAGACCCAGTACTTC
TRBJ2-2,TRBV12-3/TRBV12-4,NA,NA,CASTRTLLTGELFF,TGTGCCAGCACCAGGACACTCCTCACCGGGGAGCTGTTTTTT
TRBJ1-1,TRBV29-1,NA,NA,CSVESRSRSTEAFF,TGCAGCGTTGAGTCCCGGTCGAGGTCCACTGAAGCTTTCTTT
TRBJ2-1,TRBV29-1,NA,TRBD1,CSAGTGLDEQFF,TGCAGCGCGGGGACAGGGTTGGATGAGCAGTTCTTC
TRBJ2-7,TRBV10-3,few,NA,CAISEGLHYEQYF,TGTGCCATCAGTGAGGGACTCCATTACGAGCAGTACTTC
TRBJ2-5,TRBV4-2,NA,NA,CASSEARYNEQYF,TGTGCCAGCAGCGAGGCGCGCTACAATGAGCAGTACTTC
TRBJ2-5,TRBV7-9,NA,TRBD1,CASSPTLRQGPETQYF,TGTGCCAGCAGCCCAACCCTTAGACAGGGCCCGGAGACCCAGTACTTC
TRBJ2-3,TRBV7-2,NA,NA,CASSPLGGRGTDTQYF,TGTGCCAGCAGCCCTCTCGGAGGGCGGGGCACAGATACGCAGTATTTT
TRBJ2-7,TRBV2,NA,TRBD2,CASMRGDSYNEQYF,TGTGCCAGCATGCGGGGGGACTCCTACAATGAGCAGTACTTC
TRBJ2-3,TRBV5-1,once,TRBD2,CASRHGTSGGYLTDTQYF,TGCGCCAGCAGACACGGGACTAGCGGGGGGTACCTCACAGATACGCAGTATTTT
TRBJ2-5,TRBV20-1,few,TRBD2,CSARGGGKETQYF,TGCAGTGCTAGAGGGGGGGGAAAAGAGACCCAGTACTTC
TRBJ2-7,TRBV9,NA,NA,CASSVAGDQYNEQYF,TGTGCCAGCAGCGTAGCGGGAGACCAGTACAATGAGCAGTACTTC
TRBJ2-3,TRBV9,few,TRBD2,CASSVVREGDTQYF,TGTGCCAGCAGCGTAGTGCGGGAGGGAGATACGCAGTATTTT
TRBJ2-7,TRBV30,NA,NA,CAWRRESYEQYF,TGTGCCTGGAGGCGGGAATCCTACGAGCAGTACTTC
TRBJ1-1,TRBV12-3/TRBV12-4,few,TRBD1,CASSGTELSMNTEAFF,TGTGCCAGCAGCGGGACAGAATTATCTATGAACACTGAAGCTTTCTTT
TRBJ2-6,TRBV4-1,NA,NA,CASSQAGTGANVLTF,TGCGCCAGCAGCCAAGCAGGGACTGGGGCCAACGTCCTGACTTTC
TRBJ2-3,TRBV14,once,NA,CASNQLGGRRADTQYF,TGTGCCAGCAACCAACTGGGGGGACGTCGTGCAGATACGCAGTATTTT